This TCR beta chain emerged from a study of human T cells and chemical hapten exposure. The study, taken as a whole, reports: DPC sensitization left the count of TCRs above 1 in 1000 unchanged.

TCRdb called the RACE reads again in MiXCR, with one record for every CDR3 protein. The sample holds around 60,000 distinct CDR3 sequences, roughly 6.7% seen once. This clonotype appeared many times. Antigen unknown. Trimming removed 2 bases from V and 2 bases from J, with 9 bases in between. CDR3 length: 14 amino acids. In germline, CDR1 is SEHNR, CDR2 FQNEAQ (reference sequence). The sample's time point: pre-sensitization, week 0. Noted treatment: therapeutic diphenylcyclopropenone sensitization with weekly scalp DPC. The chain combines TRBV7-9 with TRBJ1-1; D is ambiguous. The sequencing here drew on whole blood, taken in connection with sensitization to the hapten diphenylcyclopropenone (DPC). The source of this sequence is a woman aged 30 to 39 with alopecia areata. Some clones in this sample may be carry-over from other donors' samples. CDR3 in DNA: TGTGCCAGCAGCTTAAAGGGAGCAAACACTGAAGCTTTCTTT. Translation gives CASSLKGANTEAFF.